This T cell receptor beta chain emerged from a study of T cells in Graves' hyperthyroidism and ophthalmopathy. Amplification of TCR beta CDR3 regions used RNA as the template. In the first-round RT-PCR of the TCR CDR3, the HTBI primer set was used. TCRdb reprocessed the multiplex PCR reads with MiXCR, giving one entry per CDR3 protein. The sample contains around 350,000 distinct CDR3 sequences, roughly 17% of which appear only once. This clonotype occurred many times. From germline, CDR1 is SEHNR and CDR2 FQNEAQ (reference sequence). V lost 4 bases and J 2 bases, leaving 9 bases between the germline ends. The CDR3 is made up of 13 amino acids. Thyroid ultrasound and orbital computed tomography, with clinical symptoms and serum thyroxine and TRAb, informed diagnoses. About 9.4 ml fresh peripheral blood yielded the PBMCs.

This chain connects TRBV7-9 to TRBJ2-7, with D possibly being TRBD1 (6 bases). The source of this sequence is a woman in her twenties or thirties with Graves' hyperthyroidism that later progressed to Graves' ophthalmopathy. Sample: blood. The CDR3 sequence is CASSSQGTYEQYF. The CDR3 coding sequence is TGTGCCAGCAGCTCACAGGGAACCTACGAGCAGTACTTC.